This T cell receptor beta chain stems from a study of T cell responses to AZD1222 COVID-19 vaccine. V lost 2 bases to trimming and J lost 0 bases, with 11 bases between them. Germline V gene sequence: CDR1 MDHEN, CDR2 SYDVKM. The CDR3 contains 15 residues. Samples with a second dose at about 4 or about 12 weeks were pooled together. This clone was seen a few times. Sequencing used immunoSEQ multiplex PCR; TCRdb keeps in-frame clones, though not all of them. The data show more than 95,000 clones, with around 85% seen just once and approximately 4.7% held by the top ten. The sample here was peripheral blood, taken 28 days after the second AZD1222 dose. This sequence was found in an adult who received the AZD1222 COVID-19 vaccine. The chain couples TRBV28 to TRBJ2-7, with D possibly matching TRBD1 (6 bases). For the CDR3, the DNA is TGTGCCAGCAGTTTAACCGGACAGAGCTCCTACGAGCAGTACTTC. Its protein is CASSLTGQSSYEQYF.